This TCR beta chain stems from a study of beta chain features in type 1 diabetes (dated by TCRdb to 2017 to 2018). In the study overall: No differences in mean age, gender distribution, total cell number or subset yield were found between patients and healthy donors. In the study, TCRB repertoires of sorted circulating CD4+ T cell subsets from recently diagnosed type 1 diabetes patients were compared with those of matched healthy donors. A total of about 110 million sorted cells were examined across all samples, and the number of cells per subset was strongly correlated with RNA yield. Whereas all 28 donors provided naive and central memory subsets, regulatory and stem cell-like memory subsets were isolated from just 8 patients and about 8 healthy donors.

The entire amount of isolated RNA was reverse transcribed using the High Capacity cDNA Reverse Transcription Kit, so the sequenced TCRB transcripts were expressed ones. Deep immunoSEQ sequencing was applied to naive, central memory and regulatory T cell samples, giving an average of about 3.7 million total reads per sample. Sorted cells were lysed in RLT buffer, and RNA was extracted using DNase-treated RNeasy Micro or Mini kits according to cell number. Each cell subset was processed separately to prevent cross-contamination, with patient and healthy donor samples processed together. The immunoSEQ multiplex PCR was used to amplify TCRB sequences from cDNA, generating 87-bp fragments that spanned the CDR3 region. Amplicons were sequenced on the Illumina HiSeq platform. The authors' pipeline ran thus. PCR bias was computationally corrected using synthetic template baselines, reads within Hamming distance 2 were collapsed, and singletons that could not be merged were discarded. Reads were aligned against IMGT so that V, D and J genes, CDR3 length and insertions or deletions at six rearrangement sites could be assigned. Within each subset, clonotype counts were normalized to sorted cell number, after which true diversity and Gini coefficients were computed with the tcR R package. Repertoire sharing was quantified using the overlap coefficient calculated on TCRB nucleotide sequences. Entries here come from immuneACCESS through TCRdb and include only in-frame sequences with V and J called. Some clones fail to appear in such tables; in the studies checked, an unresolved V gene covers under half of the shortfall, and the cause of the remainder is unknown. The DNA was the basis for D and trimming; V, J and clone size are from that table. The sample table shows about 320,000 clones, and 12% to 15% are seen once. 6.7% of the sample is held by the ten biggest clonotypes.

Results and caveats for the whole study, not just this receptor: In all four CD4+ subsets, TCRB CDR3 length was moderately but significantly shorter in type 1 diabetes patients. Because the HLA sub-analyses included only small numbers of individuals, any influence of HLA type on TCRB rearrangement was left unresolved. PCR might favor shorter templates, but patient and control samples were amplified and corrected together, so any skew would affect both groups equally. Naive, central memory and regulatory TCRB repertoires appeared to be more similar among patients than among healthy donors. Because cDNA was sequenced instead of genomic DNA, highly expressing activated cells could be over-represented, though the groups showed no difference in activation or CD3 levels. At VDJ recombination sites, patients with type 1 diabetes made fewer insertions and deleted more nucleotides, a pattern implying thymic rearrangement abnormalities.

This clone was picked up many times. It has no known antigen specificity. Qualities for individual bases were not recorded, and no much larger clone is one base off. Other nucleotide sequences in the sample specify the same CDR3. A single peripheral blood draw of approximately 0.11 L on average was collected from each donor into heparinised tubes. A BD FACSAria II and a panel including CD45RO, CCR7, CD25, CD127, CD95 and CD27 were used to sort naive, central memory, regulatory and stem cell-like memory CD4+ T cells. Purity was above 95% for every sorted population. PBMCs were isolated immediately by Lymphoprep density gradient centrifugation and stained directly without culture. To minimize batch effects, samples were stained and sorted in pairs, one healthy donor with one patient per experiment. What was sequenced was central memory CD4+ T cells from blood. This TCR was sampled from a man between 25 and 39 years old in good health.

Read as DNA, the sequence is TGCGCCAGCAGCTTGGGAGGGGTGGATCAGCCCCAGCATTTT. It translates to CASSLGGVDQPQHF. This sequence uses TRBV5-1 and TRBJ1-5; the D gene is perhaps TRBD1, from 5 matching bases. As encoded in the germline V gene, CDR1 is SGHRS while CDR2 is YFSETQ. V is pared back by 0 bases and J by 5 bases, with 9 bases lying between the germline termini. The CDR3 runs 14 residues from the cysteine to the phenylalanine. Only the CDR3 DNA is retained, 42 bases long and in frame from the first base.